This passage covers 20 T cell receptor beta chains from one sample sequenced in a study of blood T cell repertoires in COVID-19. Sequencing used immunoSEQ multiplex PCR; TCRdb keeps in-frame clones, though not all of them. The repertoire holds 150,000 to 200,000 clones, with around 83% as singletons. The sequenced sample consisted of PBMCs or T cells enriched from blood (not recorded which). These receptors came from a man aged 40-50 years who had recovered from COVID-19.

This chain links TRBV29-1 with TRBJ1-2; D uncertain. The CDR3 is 13 amino acids. Trimming pared 7 bases from V and 8 bases from J, leaving 20 bases between. Germline V CDR1 and CDR2: SQVTM, ANQGSEA. CDR3 DNA sequence: TGCAGCGGCCTACTGACGGCTCTGGAGGGCTACACCTTC. Translation gives CSGLLTALEGYTF. The full variable domain, with the rest looked up from reference TRBV29-1 and TRBJ1-2, is SAVISQKPSRDICQRGTSLTIQCQVDSQVTMMFWYRQQPGQSLTLIATANQGSEATYESGFVIDKFPISRPNLTFSTLTVSNMSPEDSSIYLCSGLLTALEGYTFGSGTRLTVV.

The V gene is TRBV4-1, the J gene TRBJ1-2, with 7 positions matching TRBD1. This CDR3 is built from 18 residues. Germline V gene sequence: CDR1 MGHRA, CDR2 YSYEKL. Trimming removed 5 bases from V and 3 bases from J; junction bases left unmatched: 18. CDR3 nucleotides: TGCGCCAGCAGCTTAAGCTACGGGACAGATGAGTTCTACTATGGCTACACCTTC. This codes for CASSLSYGTDEFYYGYTF.

To note about this clone: This CDR3 is also generated by other DNA sequences in the sample. The chain combines TRBV9 with TRBJ2-3, with 13 bases aligning to TRBD2. After removal of 4 bases from V and 2 bases from J, the junction contained 4 bases not matched to a gene. Germline V gene sequence: CDR1 SGDLS, CDR2 YYNGEE. This CDR3 comprises 16 residues. DNA of the CDR3: TGTGCCAGCAGCCCACTAGCGGGAGGGTCCACAGATACGCAGTATTTT. Encoded protein: CASSPLAGGSTDTQYF. The entire variable domain, with the rest obtained from reference TRBV9 and TRBJ2-3, is as follows: DSGVTQTPKHLITATGQRVTLRCSPRSGDLSVYWYQQSLDQGLQFLIQYYNGEERAKGNILERFSAQQFPDLHSELNLSSLELGDSALYFCASSPLAGGSTDTQYFGPGTRLTVL.

The rearrangement links TRBV30 to TRBJ1-5, with 7 nucleotides matching TRBD1. CDR1 and CDR2 (germline): GTSNPN, SVGIG (reference sequence). The V segment lost 2 bases and the J segment 6 bases; nucleotides outside the gene matches: 7. This CDR3 comprises 14 residues. The CDR3 nucleotides read TGTGCCTGGAGTCTTGACAGGGCAAGTCAGCCCCAGCATTTT. As protein: CAWSLDRASQPQHF.

This rearrangement joins TRBV11-2 to TRBJ1-1, with 8 bases that match TRBD1. Trimming took 6 bases from V and 5 from J; bases not matched to a gene: 5. The germline V gene has CDR1 SGHAT and CDR2 FQNNGV. There are 13 residues in the CDR3. The CDR3 nucleotides are TGTGCCAGCAGAGGACAGGGTGGGACTGAAGCTTTCTTT. Translating gives CASRGQGGTEAFF.

This chain connects TRBV2 to TRBJ1-4; D might be TRBD1 (6 bases). CDR3 length: 14 residues. Germline-derived CDR1 and CDR2 are SNHLY and FYNNEI. The V end was cut by 5 bases, the J end by 5 bases, with 12 bases between. The CDR3 loop is CASSNTGSNEKLFF. For the CDR3, the DNA is TGTGCCAGCAGTAACACAGGGTCCAATGAAAAACTGTTTTTT. Full variable domain (missing parts from reference TRBV2 and TRBJ1-4): EPEVTQTPSHQVTQMGQEVILRCVPISNHLYFYWYRQILGQKVEFLVSFYNNEISEKSEIFDDQFSVERPDGSNFTLKIRSTKLEDSAMYFCASSNTGSNEKLFFGSGTQLSVL.

The chain combines TRBV2 with TRBJ1-4, with 12 bases that match TRBD1. Trimming removed 8 bases from V and 3 bases from J; junction bases left unmatched: 7. CDR1 and CDR2 from the germline V gene are SNHLY and FYNNEI. The CDR3 spans 16 residues. CDR3 sequence: CASERDRGRANEKLFF. As DNA, the CDR3 is TGTGCCAGCGAAAGGGACAGGGGGCGAGCTAATGAAAAACTGTTTTTT.

This sequence joins TRBV19 and TRBJ1-1; D call uncertain. Germline V gives CDR1 LNHDA, CDR2 SQIVND (reference sequence). V dropped 3 bases and J dropped 3 bases, with 14 bases sitting between them. CDR3 length: 15 residues. CDR3 amino acids: CASSIYGGLDTEAFF. For the CDR3, the DNA is TGTGCCAGTAGTATTTACGGAGGTCTGGACACTGAAGCTTTCTTT.

V usage is TRBV6-2 or TRBV6-3 and J usage is TRBJ2-2; D is possibly TRBD2 (6 bases). Between the trimmed V and J ends, which lost 0 bases and 5 bases, there was a span of 13 bases. Germline CDR1 reads MNHEY; CDR2 reads SVGEGT. This CDR3 has 16 residues. For the CDR3, the DNA is TGTGCCAGCAGTTACTCGAGTATCGGGGGTACCGGGGAGCTGTTTTTT. Protein product: CASSYSSIGGTGELFF.

V usage is TRBV6-5 and J usage is TRBJ1-2; no reliable D call. Trimming stripped 6 bases from V and 2 bases from J, with 10 bases between. The CDR3 covers 13 residues. Germline CDR1 is MNHEY and CDR2 is SVGAGI. This chain's CDR3 is CASSYTKNYGYTF. CDR3 nucleotide sequence: TGTGCCAGCAGCTATACTAAAAACTATGGCTACACCTTC.

In the case of this clone: This sample also contains other DNA sequences that code for the same CDR3. The chain carries TRBV9 and TRBJ2-7, with a possible D match to TRBD1 (6 bases). Germline lookup yields CDR1 SGDLS and CDR2 YYNGEE. Trimming stripped 0 bases from V and 6 bases from J, with 10 bases between. The CDR3 is made up of 13 amino acids. The CDR3 here is CASSVVLGGEQYF. In DNA form, the CDR3 reads TGTGCCAGCAGCGTAGTCCTAGGGGGCGAGCAGTACTTC.

This clone was seen more than once but under ten times. The chain is built from TRBV19 and TRBJ1-1; unclear D gene. Germline V lookup: CDR1 LNHDA, CDR2 SQIVND (reference sequence). This CDR3 has 13 amino acids. V was cut by 3 bases and J by 1 base, with 6 bases left in between. The CDR3 DNA is TGTGCCAGTAGTATTAAGAGGAACACTGAAGCTTTCTTT. Translating it yields CASSIKRNTEAFF.

This chain joins TRBV2 and TRBJ1-2; 9 positions agree with TRBD1. This CDR3 is 12 amino acids long. V lost 10 bases to trimming and J lost 8 bases; unmatched junction nucleotides: 8. Germline CDR1 is SNHLY and CDR2 is FYNNEI. In nucleotides, the CDR3 is TGTGCCACCGTCACAGGGGGCGGCGGCTACACCTTC. Protein sequence: CATVTGGGGYTF.

This clone was observed a few times. The rearrangement links TRBV19 to TRBJ1-1, with 8 bases aligning to TRBD1. Germline CDR1 and CDR2: LNHDA and SQIVND (reference sequence). J gave up 0 bases and V 4 bases, and 7 bases lay outside the gene matches. The CDR3 extends over 16 amino acids. The CDR3 reads CASSTQGASMNTEAFF. CDR3 bases: TGTGCCAGTAGTACCCAGGGGGCTTCCATGAACACTGAAGCTTTCTTT.

The rearrangement joins TRBV10-2 to TRBJ1-1; 8 nucleotides agree with TRBD1. Trimming removed 2 bases from V and 7 bases from J; junction bases left unmatched: 6. CDR3 length: 14 amino acids. Germline assignment: CDR1 WSHSY and CDR2 SAAADI. The CDR3 region is CASSEGRGPVEAFF. In nucleotides, the CDR3 is TGCGCCAGCAGTGAGGGCAGGGGGCCGGTTGAAGCTTTCTTT.

The genes are TRBV7-9 and TRBJ2-7, with D possibly matching TRBD1 (6 bases). The germline CDR1 and CDR2 sequences are SEHNR and FQNEAQ (reference sequence). CDR3 length: 16 residues. Trimming took 0 bases from V and 2 from J, leaving 14 bases between them. The CDR3: CASSLAHQGRPYEQYF. The DNA for the CDR3 is TGTGCCAGCAGCTTAGCGCATCAGGGGCGACCCTACGAGCAGTACTTC.

Only one count was recorded for this clone. The rearrangement uses TRBV12-3 or TRBV12-4 and TRBJ2-2; D is uncertain. Deletions cut 7 bases from V and 5 bases from J, with 8 bases between. CDR3 size: 12 residues. CDR3 coding DNA: TGTGCCAGCACCACTTCGACCGGGGAGCTGTTTTTT. It encodes CASTTSTGELFF.

The chain couples TRBV15 to TRBJ1-5; maybe TRBD1 (6 bases). The V gene lost 6 bases and the J gene lost 0 bases, with 12 bases spanning the gap. Germline assignment: CDR1 LNHNV and CDR2 YYDKDF (reference sequence). CDR3 size: 15 residues. The CDR3 reads CATRAQGFSNQPQHF. The CDR3 nucleotides are TGTGCCACCAGGGCACAGGGCTTTAGCAATCAGCCCCAGCATTTT.

The genes are TRBV12-3 or TRBV12-4 and TRBJ2-2; D is uncertain. The V gene lost 2 bases and the J gene lost 5 bases, with 6 bases spanning the gap. The length of the CDR3 is 13 residues. CDR3 sequence reads: CASSLRVTGELFF. The CDR3 nucleotides are TGTGCCAGCAGTTTAAGAGTAACCGGGGAGCTGTTTTTT.

This chain joins TRBV5-1 and TRBJ2-7; no firm D call. Trimming shortened V by 4 bases and J by 1 base, and 18 bases separated the two germline ends. CDR1 SGHRS and CDR2 YFSETQ come from the germline V gene. This CDR3 has 16 residues. The CDR3 is CASSRMTPKYSYEQYF. In DNA form, the CDR3 reads TGCGCCAGCAGCCGAATGACACCAAAGTATTCCTACGAGCAGTACTTC.